This T cell receptor (beta chain) was retrieved from a study of shared clonotypes between healthy human individuals. Study-wide findings and caveats: Naive CD4 clonotypes overlapped across a few donors at approximately 4.5%.

CD45RO-negative, CCR7-selected cells formed the naive CD8 fraction, which excluded terminally differentiated effector memory CD45RA+ cells. As concerns this clone: What it binds is unknown.

Trimming pared 5 bases from V and 2 bases from J, leaving 16 bases between. Germline lookup yields CDR1 SEHNR and CDR2 FQNEAQ (reference sequence). This CDR3 region has 15 residues. Clones were sequenced by immunoSEQ multiplex PCR, and TCRdb holds only the in-frame ones, with some missing. Of about 680,000 clones in the sample, about 91% are singletons; the top ten hold nearly 25%. The source is a man aged 25-45 years in good health. The chain uses TRBV7-9 and TRBJ2-7, with D unclear. The sequencing sample was made of naive CD8+ T cells sorted from blood. The CDR3 DNA reads as TGTGCCAGCAGCGGAGAGGCGCACGGACCCTACGAGCAGTACTTC. Encoded protein: CASSGEAHGPYEQYF.